This TCR beta chain comes out of a study of control samples from healthy donors and cancer patients. Some clones are missing from TCRdb's copy, which holds only in-frame ones; the method was immunoSEQ multiplex PCR. Found here are 130,000 or so clones, approximately 87% of them singletons; the top ten hold around 3%. CDR1 is MDHEN, CDR2 SYDVKM, per germline. This CDR3 has 17 residues. The V gene lost 3 bases and the J gene lost 0 bases, with 14 bases spanning the gap. J is TRBJ2-2 and V is TRBV28; possibly TRBD1 for D (7 bases). The sequence was collected from a man in his 60s in good health. Sequenced: blood. CDR3 protein: CASSLGGQFANTGELFF. In DNA, the CDR3 is TGTGCCAGCAGTTTGGGGGGACAGTTCGCGAACACCGGGGAGCTGTTTTTT.